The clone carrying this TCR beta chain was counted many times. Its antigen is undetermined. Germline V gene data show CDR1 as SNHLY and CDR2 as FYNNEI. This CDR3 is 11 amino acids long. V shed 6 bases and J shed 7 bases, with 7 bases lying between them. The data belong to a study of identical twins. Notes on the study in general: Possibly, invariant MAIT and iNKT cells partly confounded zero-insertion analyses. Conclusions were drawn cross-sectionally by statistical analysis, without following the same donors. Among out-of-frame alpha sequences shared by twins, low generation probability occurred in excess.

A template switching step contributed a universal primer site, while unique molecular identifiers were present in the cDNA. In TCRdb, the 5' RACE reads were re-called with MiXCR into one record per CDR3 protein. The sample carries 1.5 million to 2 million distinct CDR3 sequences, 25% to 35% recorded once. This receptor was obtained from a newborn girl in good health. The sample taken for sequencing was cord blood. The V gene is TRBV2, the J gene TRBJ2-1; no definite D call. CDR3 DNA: TGTGCCAGCAGCGGAAGGAATGAGCAGTTCTTC. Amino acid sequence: CASSGRNEQFF.